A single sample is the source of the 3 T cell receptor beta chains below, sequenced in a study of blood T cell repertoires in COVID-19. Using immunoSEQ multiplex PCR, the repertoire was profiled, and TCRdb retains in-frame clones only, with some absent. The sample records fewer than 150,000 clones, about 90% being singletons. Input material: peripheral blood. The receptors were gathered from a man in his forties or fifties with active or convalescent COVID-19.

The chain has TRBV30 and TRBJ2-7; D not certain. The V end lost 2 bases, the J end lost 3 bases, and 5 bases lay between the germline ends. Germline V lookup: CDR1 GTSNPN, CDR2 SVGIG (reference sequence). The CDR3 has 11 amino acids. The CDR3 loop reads CAWSHGYEQYF. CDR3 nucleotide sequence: TGTGCCTGGAGTCACGGCTACGAGCAGTACTTC.

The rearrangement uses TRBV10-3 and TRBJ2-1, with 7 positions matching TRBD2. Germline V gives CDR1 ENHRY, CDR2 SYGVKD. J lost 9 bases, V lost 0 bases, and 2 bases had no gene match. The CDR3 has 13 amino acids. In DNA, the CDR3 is TGTGCCATCAGTGAGTCAACTAGCGTTGAGCAGTTCTTC. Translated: CAISESTSVEQFF.

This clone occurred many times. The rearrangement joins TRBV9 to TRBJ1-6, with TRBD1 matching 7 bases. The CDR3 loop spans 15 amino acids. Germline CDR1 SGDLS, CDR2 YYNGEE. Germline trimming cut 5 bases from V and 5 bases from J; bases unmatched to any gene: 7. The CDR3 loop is CASRGTGVNNSPLHF. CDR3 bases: TGTGCCAGCAGGGGAACAGGGGTGAATAATTCACCCCTCCACTTT.